This T cell receptor beta chain was retrieved from a study of molecular identifiers for immune sequencing clone quantification. Study-level points and caveats: Identical TCR molecules can share a barcode, and this sharing could underestimate highly expanded clone sizes. Jurkat TCR RNA that was spiked in from one cell was reportedly detectable among one million naive cells.

Each CDR3 protein is one row after TCRdb ran MiXCR on the PCR reads. The data show 88,000 or so distinct CDR3 sequences, with roughly 23% seen just once and 0.85% to 1.2% held by the top ten. CD8+CD4-CCR7+CD45RA+ sorting gave the naive CD8 T cells. CDR1 is SQVTM, CDR2 ANQGSEA, per germline. The CDR3 runs 16 residues. With 6 bases clipped from V and 2 bases from J, the junction kept 7 bases outside the gene matches. This clonotype was counted many times. Its target is not known. This clonotype originated in a human donor in good health. Some libraries in this study had Jurkat cell RNA spiked in. The sample comprised naive CD8+ T cells from blood, with Jurkat cell RNA spiked in. Subset in this sample: FACS-sorted CD8+CD4-CCR7+CD45RA+ naive T cells. The V call is TRBV29-1, the J call TRBJ2-3, with 14 nucleotides matching TRBD2. This chain's CDR3 is CSVAGLAGVTTDTQYF. DNA of the CDR3: TGCAGCGTCGCGGGACTAGCGGGAGTCACCACAGATACGCAGTATTTT.